This is a list of T cell receptor beta chains from one sample in a study of blood T cell repertoires in COVID-19. Generated by immunoSEQ multiplex PCR, the TCRdb table keeps only in-frame clones and is missing some. The sample records 110,000 or so clones, 60% to 85% being singletons. Sequences were obtained from peripheral blood. These receptor sequences come from a man in his sixties or seventies with acute or convalescent COVID-19. The CDR3 runs from the conserved cysteine through the conserved F or W. D genes are given only for firm matches. Clone size is given for some rows only: seen once, a few or many times, or a class if the clone is expanded.

D,J,V,size,CDR3,DNA
TRBD2,TRBJ2-1,TRBV9,NA,CASSPLAGAYNEQFF,TGTGCCAGCAGCCCTCTGGCGGGGGCCTACAATGAGCAGTTCTTC
TRBD1,TRBJ1-5,TRBV27,NA,CASSTGTGGGQPQHF,TGTGCCAGCAGCACCGGGACAGGGGGTGGACAGCCCCAGCATTTT
TRBD2,TRBJ2-3,TRBV9,NA,CASNPSGGYTDTQYF,TGTGCCAGCAACCCAAGCGGGGGCTACACAGATACGCAGTATTTT
TRBD2,TRBJ2-1,TRBV5-1,NA,CASSLGGTSSYNEQFF,TGCGCCAGCAGCTTGGGAGGGACTAGCTCCTACAATGAGCAGTTCTTC
NA,TRBJ1-5,TRBV2,NA,CASSRDGDISNQPQHF,TGTGCCAGCAGCCGTGACGGGGACATTAGCAATCAGCCCCAGCATTTT
NA,TRBJ2-2,TRBV7-7,NA,CASSLGQNTGELFF,TGTGCCAGCAGCTTAGGACAAAACACCGGGGAGCTGTTTTTT
TRBD2,TRBJ2-5,TRBV28,once,CASRRRPTGTSGTQYF,TGTGCCAGCAGACGACGCCCGACCGGGACTAGCGGGACCCAGTACTTC
NA,TRBJ2-5,TRBV9,NA,CASSVDKRETQYF,TGTGCCAGCAGCGTAGATAAGAGAGAGACCCAGTACTTC
NA,TRBJ1-6,TRBV2,NA,CASMAGNSPLHF,TGTGCCAGCATGGCAGGGAATTCACCCCTCCACTTT
NA,TRBJ2-5,TRBV7-3,NA,CASSSGGGQETQYF,TGTGCCAGCAGCTCCGGAGGCGGGCAAGAGACCCAGTACTTC
TRBD1,TRBJ2-3,TRBV29-1,NA,CSVDLRTGAHTQYF,TGCAGCGTTGACTTACGAACAGGGGCCCATACGCAGTATTTT
TRBD2,TRBJ2-1,TRBV2,NA,CASSDGLAGNEQFF,TGTGCCAGCAGTGACGGACTAGCGGGAAATGAGCAGTTCTTC
NA,TRBJ2-2,TRBV27,NA,CASSPTRHTGELFF,TGTGCCAGCAGTCCGACACGCCACACCGGGGAGCTGTTTTTT
NA,TRBJ2-7,TRBV7-2,NA,CASSLNPGVYEQYF,TGTGCCAGCAGCTTAAACCCGGGGGTATACGAGCAGTACTTC
NA,TRBJ1-6,TRBV3-1/TRBV3-2,few,CASSQVAGDSPLHF,TGTGCCAGCAGCCAAGTCGCAGGGGATTCACCCCTCCACTTT
TRBD2,TRBJ2-5,TRBV27,NA,CASSLRGGETQYF,TGTGCCAGCAGTTTGCGGGGGGGAGAGACCCAGTACTTC
NA,TRBJ2-5,TRBV23-1,NA,CASSQSGGQTQYF,TGCGCCAGCAGTCAATCCGGGGGACAGACCCAGTACTTC
TRBD1,TRBJ1-6,TRBV30,NA,CAWGDSNSPLHF,TGTGCGTGGGGGGACAGTAATTCACCCCTCCACTTT
NA,TRBJ1-5,TRBV4-1,NA,CASSQDGQGNQPQHF,TGCGCCAGCAGCCAAGATGGGCAGGGAAATCAGCCCCAGCATTTT
TRBD2,TRBJ2-5,TRBV3-1/TRBV3-2,NA,CASSLRTSGRAEETQYF,TGTGCCAGCAGCCTAAGGACTAGCGGGAGGGCCGAGGAGACCCAGTACTTC
NA,TRBJ2-7,TRBV18,once,CASSPRGLVYEQYF,TGTGCCAGCTCACCGAGAGGACTGGTTTACGAGCAGTACTTC
NA,TRBJ1-4,TRBV12-3/TRBV12-4,NA,CASKTTTNEKLFF,TGTGCCAGCAAAACGACTACTAATGAAAAACTGTTTTTT
TRBD1,TRBJ2-7,TRBV9,NA,CASSVGQGIYEQYF,TGTGCCAGCAGCGTGGGACAGGGCATCTACGAGCAGTACTTC
TRBD2,TRBJ2-7,TRBV7-2,NA,CASSFSGMRGSYEQYF,TGTGCCAGCAGCTTCTCAGGGATGCGGGGGTCTTACGAGCAGTACTTC
TRBD2,TRBJ2-1,TRBV9,NA,CASSVVGLASYNEQFF,TGTGCCAGCAGCGTAGTCGGACTAGCCTCCTACAATGAGCAGTTCTTC
TRBD1,TRBJ1-5,TRBV19,NA,CASRETGGINQPQHF,TGTGCCAGTAGGGAAACAGGGGGCATCAATCAGCCCCAGCATTTT
TRBD1,TRBJ1-2,TRBV30,NA,CAWSSPGGASYGYTF,TGTGCCTGGAGTTCCCCAGGGGGCGCCTCCTATGGCTACACCTTC
TRBD1,TRBJ2-5,TRBV7-2,NA,CASSPNRGETQYF,TGTGCCAGCAGCCCGAACAGGGGGGAGACCCAGTACTTC
NA,TRBJ2-1,TRBV6-2/TRBV6-3,NA,CASSYSKFSGLYNEQFF,TGTGCCAGCAGTTACTCGAAATTCTCCGGACTCTACAATGAGCAGTTCTTC
NA,TRBJ2-3,TRBV7-2,NA,CASSWGWGGLADTQYF,TGTGCCAGCAGCTGGGGTTGGGGGGGGCTTGCAGATACGCAGTATTTT
NA,TRBJ2-7,TRBV5-4,NA,CASSFDPGSSYEQYF,TGTGCCAGCAGCTTTGACCCGGGAAGCTCCTACGAGCAGTACTTC
NA,TRBJ1-2,TRBV4-2,NA,CASSQGTQNYGYTF,TGTGCCAGCAGCCAAGGAACACAGAACTATGGCTACACCTTC
NA,TRBJ2-2,TRBV2,NA,CASSGGLYTGELFF,TGTGCCAGCAGTGGTGGACTGTACACCGGGGAGCTGTTTTTT
TRBD1,TRBJ1-5,TRBV18,NA,CASSTGTGFNQPQHF,TGTGCCAGCTCAACCGGGACAGGGTTCAATCAGCCCCAGCATTTT
NA,TRBJ2-1,TRBV6-5,NA,CASSRTSSEQFF,TGTGCCAGCAGCAGGACAAGTAGTGAGCAGTTCTTC
TRBD1,TRBJ2-1,TRBV12-5,NA,CASGLVNTGQGEYEQFF,TGTGCTAGTGGTTTGGTAAATACGGGACAGGGGGAGTATGAGCAGTTCTTC
TRBD1,TRBJ2-3,TRBV2,NA,CASSGTGTDTQYF,TGTGCCAGCAGTGGGACAGGGACAGATACGCAGTATTTT
TRBD2,TRBJ2-3,TRBV28,NA,CASSLGRAGTDTQYF,TGTGCCAGCAGTTTGGGGAGGGCGGGCACAGATACGCAGTATTTT
TRBD1,TRBJ2-3,TRBV5-8,NA,CASSSGTGLSTDTQYF,TGTGCCAGCAGCTCAGGGACAGGACTTAGCACAGATACGCAGTATTTT
NA,TRBJ2-3,TRBV6-5,NA,CASSYDSGQPDTQYF,TGTGCCAGCAGTTACGACAGTGGTCAGCCAGATACGCAGTATTTT
NA,TRBJ1-1,TRBV5-1,NA,CASSTMTGVNTEAFF,TGCGCCAGCAGCACTATGACAGGCGTGAACACTGAAGCTTTCTTT
NA,TRBJ2-1,TRBV19,NA,CASNPRRNEQFF,TGTGCCAGTAACCCCCGTCGGAATGAGCAGTTCTTC
TRBD1,TRBJ2-3,TRBV5-1,NA,CASSFGQGTDTQYF,TGCGCCAGCAGCTTCGGACAGGGCACAGATACGCAGTATTTT
TRBD1,TRBJ1-1,TRBV6-5,NA,CASSPTRQGGTEAFF,TGTGCCAGCAGCCCCACCCGACAGGGTGGGACTGAAGCTTTCTTT
TRBD2,TRBJ2-7,TRBV5-1,NA,CASSLPSGSSYEQYF,TGCGCCAGCAGCTTACCTAGCGGGAGCTCCTACGAGCAGTACTTC
TRBD1,TRBJ2-7,TRBV24-1,few,CATSDQTGTGVNEQYF,TGTGCCACCAGTGATCAAACCGGGACAGGGGTTAACGAGCAGTACTTC
TRBD2,TRBJ2-5,TRBV9,NA,CASSVGIRKGLAWETQYF,TGTGCCAGCAGCGTAGGTATTAGAAAGGGACTAGCCTGGGAGACCCAGTACTTC
TRBD1,TRBJ2-7,TRBV4-2,NA,CASSPRGQGAHEQYF,TGTGCCAGCAGCCCCCGGGGGCAGGGGGCCCACGAGCAGTACTTC
TRBD1,TRBJ2-1,TRBV24-1,few,CATSEPPLRTGPNEQFF,TGTGCCACCAGTGAACCGCCCCTCCGGACAGGGCCGAATGAGCAGTTCTTC
TRBD1,TRBJ1-3,TRBV6-5,NA,CASSYDRGQDNTIYF,TGTGCCAGCAGTTATGACAGGGGGCAGGACAACACCATATATTTT
TRBD1,TRBJ1-2,TRBV18,NA,CASSPSGQGAYGYTF,TGTGCCAGCTCACCATCGGGACAGGGGGCGTATGGCTACACCTTC
NA,TRBJ2-7,TRBV6-5,NA,CATNGLAHSYEQYF,TGTGCCACAAATGGCCTAGCCCATTCCTACGAGCAGTACTTC
NA,TRBJ2-5,TRBV24-1,NA,CATSDPARSKGETQYF,TGTGCCACCAGTGATCCCGCCAGATCTAAGGGGGAGACCCAGTACTTC
NA,TRBJ1-2,TRBV7-2,once,CASSLPLEGYGYTF,TGTGCCAGCAGCCTCCCCCTAGAGGGCTATGGCTACACCTTC
TRBD1,TRBJ2-3,TRBV28,NA,CASSFIGQGSDTQYF,TGTGCCAGCAGTTTTATTGGACAGGGGTCAGATACGCAGTATTTT
TRBD2,TRBJ2-3,TRBV4-1,NA,CASSQFDRDYHTDTQYF,TGCGCCAGCAGCCAATTCGACCGGGACTACCACACAGATACGCAGTATTTT
TRBD1,TRBJ2-7,TRBV11-2,NA,CASSLGTGWSYEQYF,TGTGCCAGCAGCCTAGGGACAGGGTGGTCCTACGAGCAGTACTTC